The clone carrying this T cell receptor beta chain was seen more than once but under ten times. Its target is unknown. The sample is drawn from a study of cytomegalovirus exposure and HLA in healthy donors. Findings of the study overall: Follow-up analysis seemed to connect common viral pathogens with several of the most significant clusters identified. In a later analysis, at a false discovery rate of 0.05, roughly 17,000 TCR beta sequences matched HLA alleles.

In germline, CDR1 is SGHNT, CDR2 YYREEE (reference sequence). The J segment lost 4 bases and the V segment lost 4 bases, leaving 8 bases of the junction unmatched. The CDR3 runs to 15 residues. 60 Vbeta and 13 Jbeta primers were used in PCR. Clones were sequenced by immunoSEQ multiplex PCR, and TCRdb holds only the in-frame ones, with some missing. The data contain around 150,000 clones, around 68% of them singletons. The origin of this receptor is a man aged 50-59 years in good health and CMV-seronegative. Sequencing input: PBMCs. V and J are TRBV5-4 and TRBJ2-7; 10 nucleotides agree with TRBD1. In DNA form, the CDR3 reads TGTGCCAGCAGCCCCGAAAGGGACAGGGGTTACGAGCAGTACTTC. Translated, it gives CASSPERDRGYEQYF.